The rows below give T cell receptor beta chains drawn from one sample of a study of cytomegalovirus exposure and HLA in healthy donors. Here immunoSEQ multiplex PCR was the method, and the copy in TCRdb shows in-frame clones only, minus some. The sample holds about 160,000 clones; roughly 79% are singletons and the top ten take roughly 1.2%. The sequenced sample was PBMCs. The receptors stem from a woman between 50 and 59 years old in good health and CMV-seronegative. Each CDR3 is given with its conserved first and last residue. The D gene is left open where the match is weak. Clone size is stated in some rows and not others, as once, few, many or a class when expanded.

V gene	J gene	D gene	clone size	CDR3 DNA	CDR3 protein
TRBV9	TRBJ1-2	-	-	TGTGCCAGCAGCGGGGGACTGTCGAGGGACTATGGCTACACCTTC	CASSGGLSRDYGYTF
TRBV2	TRBJ1-1	TRBD1	-	TGTGCCAGCAGCCTGGGACAGGGGCCCGAAGCTTTCTTT	CASSLGQGPEAFF
TRBV15	TRBJ1-2	-	-	TGTGCCACCAGCAGAGCCACAAGGGGGGGCTACACCTTC	CATSRATRGGYTF
TRBV28	TRBJ1-1	-	-	TGTGCCAGCAGCTATAACCTCGACGACAGAATGAACACTGAAGCTTTCTTT	CASSYNLDDRMNTEAFF
TRBV4-2	TRBJ2-3	TRBD2	-	TGTGCCAGCAGCCAAGATCCGGGGCCTAGCGGGCGCACAGATACGCAGTATTTT	CASSQDPGPSGRTDTQYF
TRBV5-6	TRBJ1-1	TRBD1	-	TGTGCCAGCAGCGCCCAGGGGGCAGCTTGGAACCTTCAAGCTTTCTTT	CASSAQGAAWNLQAFF
TRBV5-6	TRBJ2-5	-	-	TGTGCCAGCAGCTTGGTTGCCCCCGTTAGAAGAAACCAAGAGACCCAGTACTTC	CASSLVAPVRRNQETQYF
TRBV4-1	TRBJ2-5	-	-	TGCGCCAGCAGCCAAGACCCCGAGGAGACCCAGTACTTC	CASSQDPEETQYF
TRBV27	TRBJ1-5	TRBD1	-	TGTGCCAGCAGCCGCGGGACAGGGGGCAATCAGCCCCAGCATTTT	CASSRGTGGNQPQHF
TRBV4-3	TRBJ2-7	-	-	TGCGCCAGCAGCCAAGGAACCAGGGGTGGCGAGCAGTACTTC	CASSQGTRGGEQYF
TRBV5-5	TRBJ2-3	-	-	TGTGCCAGCAGCCCACCTGGGAGGACAGATACGCAGTATTTT	CASSPPGRTDTQYF
TRBV2	TRBJ1-2	-	few	TGTGCCAGCAGACCGACAGGTAGAGGCTACACCTTC	CASRPTGRGYTF
TRBV7-2	TRBJ2-7	-	-	TGTGCCAGCAGCTTAGGCGGCACTTCCTACGAGCAGTACTTC	CASSLGGTSYEQYF
TRBV5-1	TRBJ2-3	-	-	TGCGCCAGCAGAGGGGCAGACACAGATACGCAGTATTTT	CASRGADTDTQYF
TRBV6-5	TRBJ1-1	-	-	TGTGCCAGCAGTTACTCCTGGGAGGGAGAAGCTTTCTTT	CASSYSWEGEAFF
TRBV7-3	TRBJ2-2	TRBD1	-	TGTGCCAGCAGCTTACAGGGGGAGAACACCGGGGAGCTGTTTTTT	CASSLQGENTGELFF
TRBV25-1	TRBJ2-5	TRBD1	-	TGTGCCAGCAGTTTGGACAGGGGAGAGACCCAGTACTTC	CASSLDRGETQYF
TRBV9	TRBJ1-2	-	-	TGTGCCAGCAGCCCGTGGACGGGGGGTAACTATGGCTACACCTTC	CASSPWTGGNYGYTF
TRBV7-2	TRBJ1-5	TRBD1	once	TGTGCCAGCAGCTTGGGACAGGGTAGGAATCAGCCCCAGCATTTT	CASSLGQGRNQPQHF
TRBV15	TRBJ1-6	-	-	TGTGCCACCAGCAGAGATAGCCGGGATAATTCACCCCTCCACTTT	CATSRDSRDNSPLHF
TRBV11-3	TRBJ2-3	TRBD1	-	TGTGCCAGCAGCCCCCGAGGGACAGGGGGAATTGATACGCAGTATTTT	CASSPRGTGGIDTQYF
TRBV11-2	TRBJ2-3	-	once	TGTGCCAGCAGTCTGAAGGGGGATACGCAGTATTTT	CASSLKGDTQYF
TRBV15	TRBJ2-5	-	-	TGTGCCACCAGCAGAGGACAGGCGATGGAAGAGACCCAGTACTTC	CATSRGQAMEETQYF
TRBV10-3	TRBJ2-5	TRBD2	once	TGTGCCATCAGTGAGTCCGCGGGGGGCCAAGAGACCCAGTACTTC	CAISESAGGQETQYF
TRBV19	TRBJ1-2	TRBD1	-	TGTGCCAGTAGCGGAAGAGGAACAGGGGCTCACTATGGCTACACCTTC	CASSGRGTGAHYGYTF
TRBV28	TRBJ2-7	-	-	TGTGCCAGCGGGCACAGGACGGGCTCCTACGAGCAGTACTTC	CASGHRTGSYEQYF
TRBV28	TRBJ1-2	-	few	TGTGCCAGCAGTTTATTCCGGGAGGCTGGTGGCTACACCTTC	CASSLFREAGGYTF